The clone carrying this TCR beta chain has a count of ten or more. Genomic DNA was subjected to two-round multiplex PCR for amplification of TCR beta CDR3. Initially, in first-round PCR, primers specific to each TRBV and TRBJ gene were used. TCRdb re-called the multiplex PCR reads through MiXCR, storing one row per CDR3 protein. The table records 45,000 to 70,000 distinct CDR3 sequences, more than 25% of them present only once. The data stem from a study of prognosis after radiotherapy for stage I lung cancer. Germline CDR1 reads SGHVS; CDR2 reads FQNEAQ. This CDR3 is built from 17 residues. V was pared by 0 bases and J by 2 bases, with 8 bases of the junction left unmatched.

This sample comprised PBMCs, obtained before or after stereotactic body radiation therapy (not recorded which). J is TRBJ2-3 and V is TRBV7-8, with 7 positions matching TRBD2. This sequence originates from a donor over 45 with non-small cell lung cancer. DNA of the CDR3: TGTGCCAGCAGCTTAGCGGCGGGAGTCCCCACCACAGATACGCAGTATTTT. Translation gives CASSLAAGVPTTDTQYF. The variable domain in full, completed from reference TRBV7-8 and TRBJ2-3, reads GAGVSQSPRYKVAKRGQDVALRCDPISGHVSLFWYQQALGQGPEFLTYFQNEAQLDKSGLPSDRFFAERPEGSVSTLKIQRTQQEDSAVYLCASSLAAGVPTTDTQYFGPGTRLTVL.